This T cell receptor beta chain came from a study of cytomegalovirus exposure and HLA in healthy donors. Clones were sequenced by immunoSEQ multiplex PCR, and TCRdb holds only the in-frame ones, with some missing. Of about 88,000 clones in the sample, roughly 83% were seen once. Trimming at V came to 4 bases and at J to 4 bases, leaving 7 bases not matched to a gene. There are 15 residues in the CDR3. Germline-derived CDR1 and CDR2 are SGHNT and YYREEE (reference sequence). The chain has TRBV5-4 and TRBJ1-2; 10 bases line up with TRBD1. The TCR originated in a woman under 30 in good health and CMV-seropositive. Sequenced material: PBMCs. The CDR3 nucleotides are TGTGCCAGCAGCGTCGGACAGGGGGACGGCTATGGCTACACCTTC. Translating it yields CASSVGQGDGYGYTF.